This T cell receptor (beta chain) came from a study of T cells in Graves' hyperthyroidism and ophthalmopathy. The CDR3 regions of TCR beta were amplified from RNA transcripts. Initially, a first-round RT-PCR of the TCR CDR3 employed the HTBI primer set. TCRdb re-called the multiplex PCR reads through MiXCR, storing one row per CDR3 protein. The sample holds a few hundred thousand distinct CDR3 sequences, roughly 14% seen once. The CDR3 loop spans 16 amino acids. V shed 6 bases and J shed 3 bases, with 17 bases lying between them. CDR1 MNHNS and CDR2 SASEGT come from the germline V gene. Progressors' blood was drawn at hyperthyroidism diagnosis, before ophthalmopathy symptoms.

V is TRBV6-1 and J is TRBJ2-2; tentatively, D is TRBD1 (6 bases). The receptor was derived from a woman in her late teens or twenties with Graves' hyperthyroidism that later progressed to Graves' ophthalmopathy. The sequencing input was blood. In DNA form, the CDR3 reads TGTGCCAGCAGAATAACCGGGACAAGCTACACCGGGGAGCTGTTTTTT. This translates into CASRITGTSYTGELFF.